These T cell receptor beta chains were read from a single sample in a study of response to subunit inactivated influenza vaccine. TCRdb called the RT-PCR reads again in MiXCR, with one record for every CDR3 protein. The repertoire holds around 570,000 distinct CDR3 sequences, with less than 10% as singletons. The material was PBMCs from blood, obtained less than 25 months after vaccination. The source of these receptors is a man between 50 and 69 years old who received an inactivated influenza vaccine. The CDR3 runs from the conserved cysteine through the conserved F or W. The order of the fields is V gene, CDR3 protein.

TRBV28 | CASSAPTYGNTIYF
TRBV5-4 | CASSLQQLNTGELFF
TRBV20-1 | CSAMAEVRHGYTF
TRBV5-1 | CASSLYRTGLKGGELFF
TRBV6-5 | CASSYSEVGETQYF
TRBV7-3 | CASSLELSGGTDTQYF
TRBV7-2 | CASSSGGGRDTQYF
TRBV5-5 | CASSTRWTNTEAFF
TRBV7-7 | CASSPRRGNEQYF
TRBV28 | CASTDGAPTNTEAFF
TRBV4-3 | CASSQDLGYSGNTIYF
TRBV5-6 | CASSLPTYNEQFF
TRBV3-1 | CASRLTGQENTGELFF
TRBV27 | CASSFLGTEAFF
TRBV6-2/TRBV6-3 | CASSYSGGPPNNEQFF
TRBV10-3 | CAISGRGGVEQFF
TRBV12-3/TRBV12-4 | CASSLSTSTDTQYF
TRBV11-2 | CASRKLAGGLDEQFF
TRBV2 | CASSYGDSGAYGYTF
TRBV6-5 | CASSYDMGTYGNEQFF
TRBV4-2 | CASSQGDRGLTQYF
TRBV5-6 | CASSLSLSGLAKNIQYF
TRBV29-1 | CSFVWTTYNEQFF
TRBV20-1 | CSARAAGLSTDTQYF
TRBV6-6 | CASSYSVVEAFF
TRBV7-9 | CASSQVHSNLYNEQFF
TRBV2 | CASSAERGGLEQYF
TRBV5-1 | CASRPIAGGDEQFF
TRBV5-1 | CASSFGEDEQYF
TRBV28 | CASSLLALSSSGYTF
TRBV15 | CATKPDSYSNQPQHF
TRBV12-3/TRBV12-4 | CASSLPGIYEQFF
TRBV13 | CASSSRPGPEAFF